Listed below are T cell receptor beta chains from one sample, sequenced in a study of early T cells in non-severe SARS-CoV-2 infection. TCRdb re-called the 5' RACE reads with MiXCR, one entry per CDR3 protein. Among under 70,000 distinct CDR3 sequences listed, 13% were seen once. The starting material was whole blood, obtained at baseline. These receptors were collected from an adult who was a healthcare worker with PCR-confirmed SARS-CoV-2 infection or an uninfected control (not recorded which). The CDR3 runs from the conserved cysteine through the conserved F or W. D genes are given only for firm matches. Expanded clones are given a class, and other clones once, few, many or no size at all.

clone_size: many
j_call: TRBJ2-7
d_call: TRBD2
v_call: TRBV7-2
cdr3_nt: TGTGCCAGCAGCTTTAGCGGGAGGGCCAGGGTCGAGCAGTACTTC
cdr3_aa: CASSFSGRARVEQYF

clone_size: few
j_call: TRBJ2-7
d_call: -
v_call: TRBV6-6
cdr3_nt: TGTGCCAGCGCCCAATACGAGCAGTACTTC
cdr3_aa: CASAQYEQYF

clone_size: few
j_call: TRBJ2-7
d_call: -
v_call: TRBV18
cdr3_nt: TGTGCCAGCTCACCCCCGGCCGGATCCACCTACGAGCAGTACTTC
cdr3_aa: CASSPPAGSTYEQYF

clone_size: few
j_call: TRBJ2-1
d_call: TRBD1
v_call: TRBV27
cdr3_nt: TGTGCCAGCAGTCCCTTAGGGGACAGGGCAAACAATGAGCAGTTCTTC
cdr3_aa: CASSPLGDRANNEQFF

clone_size: -
j_call: TRBJ1-2
d_call: -
v_call: TRBV27
cdr3_nt: TGTGCCAGCAGTTTAAGGGGGACCTGGGGCTATGGCTACACCTTC
cdr3_aa: CASSLRGTWGYGYTF

clone_size: -
j_call: TRBJ1-2
d_call: -
v_call: TRBV12-3/TRBV12-4
cdr3_nt: TGTGCCAGCAGTTTGATAAAGGGGCATGGCTACACCTTC
cdr3_aa: CASSLIKGHGYTF

clone_size: few
j_call: TRBJ2-7
d_call: -
v_call: TRBV5-6
cdr3_nt: TGTGCCAGCAGCTTGGGGCGACGGTTGGGCGAGCAGTACTTC
cdr3_aa: CASSLGRRLGEQYF

clone_size: few
j_call: TRBJ2-1
d_call: -
v_call: TRBV18
cdr3_nt: TGTGCCAGCTCACCACCAGGGACCCCCAATGAGCAGTTCTTC
cdr3_aa: CASSPPGTPNEQFF

clone_size: few
j_call: TRBJ2-4
d_call: TRBD1
v_call: TRBV13
cdr3_nt: TGTGCCAGCAGGCAGGGGGCGGAGGCCAAAAACATTCAGTACTTC
cdr3_aa: CASRQGAEAKNIQYF

clone_size: few
j_call: TRBJ2-3
d_call: TRBD1
v_call: TRBV29-1
cdr3_nt: TGCAGCGTTGCCTACAGGGGCGAATTCACAGATACGCAGTATTTT
cdr3_aa: CSVAYRGEFTDTQYF

clone_size: few
j_call: TRBJ1-2
d_call: TRBD1
v_call: TRBV18
cdr3_nt: TGTGCCAGCTCAGACTACTTACGACAGGGCCGCGGCTACACCTTC
cdr3_aa: CASSDYLRQGRGYTF

clone_size: many
j_call: TRBJ2-3
d_call: -
v_call: TRBV7-2
cdr3_nt: TGTGCCAGCAGCTGGCAGACTAGCACAGATACGCAGTATTTT
cdr3_aa: CASSWQTSTDTQYF